This TCR beta chain was captured by sequencing in a study of blood T cell repertoires in COVID-19. V lost 5 bases, J lost 1 base, and 13 bases stayed unmatched. This CDR3 comprises 18 residues. Germline loops: CDR1 SGHVS, CDR2 FQNEAQ. Generated by immunoSEQ multiplex PCR, the TCRdb table keeps only in-frame clones and is missing some. The data hold a few hundred thousand clones, with 85% to 90% observed a single time. The clonotype originates from a woman aged 35 to 49 with acute or convalescent COVID-19. V is TRBV7-8 and J is TRBJ1-4, with 7 bases identical to TRBD1. Material for sequencing was peripheral blood. CDR3: CASSVPTGIVVTNEKLFF. The CDR3 DNA is TGTGCCAGCAGCGTACCGACAGGGATCGTGGTAACTAATGAAAAACTGTTTTTT.